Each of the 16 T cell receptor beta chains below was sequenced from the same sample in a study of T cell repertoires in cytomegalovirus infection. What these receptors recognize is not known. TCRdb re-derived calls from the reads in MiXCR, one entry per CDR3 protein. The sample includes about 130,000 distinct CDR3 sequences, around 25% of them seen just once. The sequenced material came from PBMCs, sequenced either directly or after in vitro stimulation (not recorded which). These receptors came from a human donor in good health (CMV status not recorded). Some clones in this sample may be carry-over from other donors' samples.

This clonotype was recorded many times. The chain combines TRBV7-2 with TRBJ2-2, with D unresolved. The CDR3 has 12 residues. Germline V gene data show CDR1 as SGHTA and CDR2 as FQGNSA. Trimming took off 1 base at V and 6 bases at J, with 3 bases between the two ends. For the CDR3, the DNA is TGTGCCAGCAGCTTAGGGGCCGGGGAGCTGTTTTTT. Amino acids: CASSLGAGELFF.

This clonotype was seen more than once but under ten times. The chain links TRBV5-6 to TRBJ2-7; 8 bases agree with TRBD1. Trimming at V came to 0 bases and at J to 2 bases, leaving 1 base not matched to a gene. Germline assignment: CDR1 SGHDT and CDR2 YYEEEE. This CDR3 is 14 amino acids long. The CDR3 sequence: CASSLAGQAYEQYF. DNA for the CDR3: TGTGCCAGCAGCTTGGCGGGACAGGCCTACGAGCAGTACTTC.

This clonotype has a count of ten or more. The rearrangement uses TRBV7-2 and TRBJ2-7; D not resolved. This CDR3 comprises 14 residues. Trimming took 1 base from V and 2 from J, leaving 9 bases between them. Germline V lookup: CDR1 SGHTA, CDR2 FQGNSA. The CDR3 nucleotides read TGTGCCAGCAGCTTAGTGTACGGAACCTACGAGCAGTACTTC. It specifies CASSLVYGTYEQYF.

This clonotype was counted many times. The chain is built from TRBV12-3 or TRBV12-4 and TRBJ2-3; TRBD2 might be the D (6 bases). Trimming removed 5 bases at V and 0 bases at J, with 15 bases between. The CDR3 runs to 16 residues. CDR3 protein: CASSLDERASTDTQYF. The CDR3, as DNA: TGTGCCAGCAGTCTGGATGAGCGGGCTAGCACAGATACGCAGTATTTT.

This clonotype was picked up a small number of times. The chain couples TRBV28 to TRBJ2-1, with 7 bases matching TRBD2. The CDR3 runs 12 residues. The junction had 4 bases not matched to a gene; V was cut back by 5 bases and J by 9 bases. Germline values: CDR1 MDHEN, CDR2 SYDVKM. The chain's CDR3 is CASSPGGGEQFF. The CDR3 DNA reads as TGTGCCAGCAGTCCGGGGGGTGGTGAGCAGTTCTTC.

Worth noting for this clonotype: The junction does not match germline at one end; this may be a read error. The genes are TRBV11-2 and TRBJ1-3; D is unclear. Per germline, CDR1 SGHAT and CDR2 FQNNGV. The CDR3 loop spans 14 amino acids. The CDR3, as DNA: TGTGCCAGCAGCTTAGGGTCATCTGGAAACACCATAAATTTT. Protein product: CASSLGSSGNTINF. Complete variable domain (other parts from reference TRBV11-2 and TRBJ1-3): EAGVAQSPRYKIIEKRQSVAFWCNPISGHATLYWYQQILGQGPKLLIQFQNNGVVDDSQLPKDRFSAERLKGVDSTLKIQPAKLEDSAVYLCASSLGSSGNTINFGEGSWLTVV.

The CDR3 coding sequence is TGCAGTGCTAGAGATGGGCGGGCTGCAGATACGCAGTATTTT. Amino acid sequence: CSARDGRAADTQYF. This rearrangement joins TRBV20-1 to TRBJ2-3; D possibly corresponds to TRBD2 (5 bases). Per the germline V gene, CDR1 is DFQATT and CDR2 is SNEGSKA (reference sequence). The CDR3 is made up of 14 amino acids. The germline V and J ends were trimmed by 0 bases and 4 bases, with 11 bases remaining between them.

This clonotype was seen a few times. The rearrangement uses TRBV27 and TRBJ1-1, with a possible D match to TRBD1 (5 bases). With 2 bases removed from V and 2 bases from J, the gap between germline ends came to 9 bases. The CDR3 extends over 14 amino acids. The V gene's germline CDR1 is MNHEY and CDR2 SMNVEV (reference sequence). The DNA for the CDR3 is TGTGCCAGCAGTTTAGTGGGGACTAACACTGAAGCTTTCTTT. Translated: CASSLVGTNTEAFF.

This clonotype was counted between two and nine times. The CDR3 spells CASSEETSGTLAKNIQYF. In DNA, the CDR3 is TGTGCCAGCAGTGAAGAGACTAGCGGGACCTTAGCCAAAAACATTCAGTACTTC. The J gene is TRBJ2-4, the V gene TRBV6-1, with TRBD2 matching over 11 bases. Looked up from germline, CDR1 is MNHNS and CDR2 is SASEGT. After removal of 1 base from V and 0 bases from J, the junction contained 5 bases not matched to a gene. The CDR3 runs 18 residues.

CDR3 protein: CASKAGEYNEQFF. The CDR3 DNA reads as TGTGCCAGCAAGGCGGGAGAGTACAATGAGCAGTTCTTC. The V gene is TRBV7-9, the J gene TRBJ2-1; TRBD2 matches 7 bases. Trimming cost V 7 bases and J 4 bases; bases outside gene matches: 4. Germline values: CDR1 SEHNR, CDR2 FQNEAQ (reference sequence). CDR3 length: 13 amino acids.

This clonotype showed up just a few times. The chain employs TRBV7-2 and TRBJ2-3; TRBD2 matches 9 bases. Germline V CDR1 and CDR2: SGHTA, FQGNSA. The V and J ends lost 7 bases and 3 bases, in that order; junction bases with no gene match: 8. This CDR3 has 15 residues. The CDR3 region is CASMRSGRITDTQYF. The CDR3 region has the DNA TGTGCCAGCATGAGGAGCGGGAGGATAACAGATACGCAGTATTTT.

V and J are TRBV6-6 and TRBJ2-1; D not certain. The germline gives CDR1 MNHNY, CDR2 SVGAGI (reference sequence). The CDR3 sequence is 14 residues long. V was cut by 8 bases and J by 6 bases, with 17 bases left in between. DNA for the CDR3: TGTGCCAGCGACCCATGGAAATCGGGCAATGAGCAGTTCTTC. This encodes CASDPWKSGNEQFF.

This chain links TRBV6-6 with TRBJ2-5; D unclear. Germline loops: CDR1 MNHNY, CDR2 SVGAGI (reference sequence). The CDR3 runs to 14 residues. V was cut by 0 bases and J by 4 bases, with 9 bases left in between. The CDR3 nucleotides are TGTGCCAGCAGTTACTCGATAGGGCGAGAGACCCAGTACTTC. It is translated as CASSYSIGRETQYF.

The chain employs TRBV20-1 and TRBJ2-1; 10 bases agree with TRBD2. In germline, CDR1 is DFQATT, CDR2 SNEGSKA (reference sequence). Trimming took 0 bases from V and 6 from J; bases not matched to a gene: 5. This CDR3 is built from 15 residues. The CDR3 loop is CSARDLAGVSNEQFF. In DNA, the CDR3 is TGCAGTGCTAGAGATCTAGCGGGAGTCTCCAATGAGCAGTTCTTC.

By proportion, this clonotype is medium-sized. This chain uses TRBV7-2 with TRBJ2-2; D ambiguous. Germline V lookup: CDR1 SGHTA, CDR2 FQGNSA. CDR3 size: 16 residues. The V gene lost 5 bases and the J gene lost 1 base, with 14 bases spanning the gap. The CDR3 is CASSRSSVKNTGELFF. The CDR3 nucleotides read TGTGCCAGCAGCCGCAGCTCAGTCAAGAACACCGGGGAGCTGTTTTTT.

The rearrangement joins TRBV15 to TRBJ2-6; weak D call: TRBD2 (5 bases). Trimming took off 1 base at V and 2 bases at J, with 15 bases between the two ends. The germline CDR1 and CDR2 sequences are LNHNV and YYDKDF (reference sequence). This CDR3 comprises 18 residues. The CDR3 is CATSRVRVQVPGANVLTF. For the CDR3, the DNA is TGTGCCACCAGCAGAGTGAGGGTTCAGGTTCCTGGGGCCAACGTCCTGACTTTC. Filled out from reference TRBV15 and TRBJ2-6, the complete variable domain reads DAMVIQNPRYQVTQFGKPVTLSCSQTLNHNVMYWYQQKSSQAPKLLFHYYDKDFNNEADTPDNFQSRRPNTSFCFLDIRSPGLGDTAMYLCATSRVRVQVPGANVLTFGAGSRLTVL.